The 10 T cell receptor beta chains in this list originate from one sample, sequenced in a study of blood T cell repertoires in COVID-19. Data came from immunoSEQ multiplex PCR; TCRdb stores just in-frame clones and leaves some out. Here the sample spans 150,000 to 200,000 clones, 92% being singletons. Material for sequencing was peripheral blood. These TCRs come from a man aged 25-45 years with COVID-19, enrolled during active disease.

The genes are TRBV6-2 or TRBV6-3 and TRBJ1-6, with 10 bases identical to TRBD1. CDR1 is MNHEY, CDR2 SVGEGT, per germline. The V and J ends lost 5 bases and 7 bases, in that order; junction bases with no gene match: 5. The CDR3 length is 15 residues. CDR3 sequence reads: CASSLLGQGNSPLHF. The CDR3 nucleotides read TGTGCCAGCAGTCTCCTGGGACAGGGGAATTCACCCCTCCACTTT.

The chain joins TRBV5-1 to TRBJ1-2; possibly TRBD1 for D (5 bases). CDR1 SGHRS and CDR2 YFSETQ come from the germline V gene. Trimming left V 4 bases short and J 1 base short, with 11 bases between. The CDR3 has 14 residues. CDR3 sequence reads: CASSPDQGNYGYTF. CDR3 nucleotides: TGCGCCAGCAGCCCGGATCAGGGTAACTATGGCTACACCTTC.

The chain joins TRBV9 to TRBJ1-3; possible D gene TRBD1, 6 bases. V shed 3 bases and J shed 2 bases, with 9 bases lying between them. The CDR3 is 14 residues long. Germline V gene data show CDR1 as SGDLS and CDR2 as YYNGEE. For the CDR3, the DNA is TGTGCCAGCAGCGCAGGGGATGCTGGAAACACCATATATTTT. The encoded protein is CASSAGDAGNTIYF.

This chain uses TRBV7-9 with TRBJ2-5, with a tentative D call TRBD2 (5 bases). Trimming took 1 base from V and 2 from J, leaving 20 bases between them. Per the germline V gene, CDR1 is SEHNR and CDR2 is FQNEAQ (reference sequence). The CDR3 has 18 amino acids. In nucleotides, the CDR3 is TGTGCCAGCAGCTTAGGGGTGGGCCCACCCCGGGGACAAGAGACCCAGTACTTC. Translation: CASSLGVGPPRGQETQYF.

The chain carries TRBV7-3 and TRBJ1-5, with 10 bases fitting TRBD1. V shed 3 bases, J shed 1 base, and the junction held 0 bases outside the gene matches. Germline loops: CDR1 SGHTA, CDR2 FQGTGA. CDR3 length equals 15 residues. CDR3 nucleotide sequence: TGTGCCAGCAGCTTGACAGGGGGCAGCAATCAGCCCCAGCATTTT. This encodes CASSLTGGSNQPQHF.

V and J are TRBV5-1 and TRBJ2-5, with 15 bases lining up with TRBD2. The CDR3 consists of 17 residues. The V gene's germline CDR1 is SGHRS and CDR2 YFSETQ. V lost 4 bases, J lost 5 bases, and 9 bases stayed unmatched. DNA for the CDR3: TGCGCCAGCAGCCCGCCGGGACTAGCGGGGGGATATGAGACCCAGTACTTC. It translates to CASSPPGLAGGYETQYF.

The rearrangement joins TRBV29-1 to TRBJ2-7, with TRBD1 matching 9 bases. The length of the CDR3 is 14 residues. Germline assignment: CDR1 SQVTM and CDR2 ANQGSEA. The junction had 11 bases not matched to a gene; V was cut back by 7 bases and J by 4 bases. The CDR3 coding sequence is TGCAGCGCCGAGGGACAGGGTAGGGGGTACGAGCAGTACTTC. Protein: CSAEGQGRGYEQYF.

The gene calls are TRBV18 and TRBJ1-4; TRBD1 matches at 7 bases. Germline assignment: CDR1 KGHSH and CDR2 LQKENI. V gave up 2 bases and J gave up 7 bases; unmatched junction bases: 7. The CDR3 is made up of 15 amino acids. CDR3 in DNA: TGTGCCAGCTCACCAAGGGCAGGGGGAGGTGAAAAACTGTTTTTT. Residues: CASSPRAGGGEKLFF.

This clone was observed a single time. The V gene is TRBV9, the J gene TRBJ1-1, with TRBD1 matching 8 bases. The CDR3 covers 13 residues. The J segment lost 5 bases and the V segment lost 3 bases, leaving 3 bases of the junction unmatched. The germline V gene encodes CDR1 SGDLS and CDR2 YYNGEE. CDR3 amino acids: CASSGTGKTEAFF. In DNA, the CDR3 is TGTGCCAGCAGCGGGACAGGGAAGACTGAAGCTTTCTTT.

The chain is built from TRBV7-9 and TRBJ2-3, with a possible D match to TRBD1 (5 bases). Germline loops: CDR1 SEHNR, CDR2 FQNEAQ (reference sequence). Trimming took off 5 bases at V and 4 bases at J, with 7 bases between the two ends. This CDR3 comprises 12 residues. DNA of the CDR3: TGTGCCAGCAGCCCGACAGCAGATACGCAGTATTTT. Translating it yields CASSPTADTQYF. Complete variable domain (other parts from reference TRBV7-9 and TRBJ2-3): DTGVSQNPRHKITKRGQNVTFRCDPISEHNRLYWYRQTLGQGPEFLTYFQNEAQLEKSRLLSDRFSAERPKGSFSTLEIQRTEQGDSAMYLCASSPTADTQYFGPGTRLTVL.